Following are 5 T cell receptor beta chains from one sample sequenced in a study of early T cells in non-severe SARS-CoV-2 infection. Using its own MiXCR run on the 5' RACE reads, TCRdb lists one record per CDR3 protein. The sample holds fewer than 40,000 distinct CDR3 sequences, roughly 6% seen once. The specimen was whole blood. These receptors were taken from an adult who was a healthcare worker with PCR-confirmed SARS-CoV-2 infection or an uninfected control (not recorded which).

This clonotype was seen ten or more times. This rearrangement joins TRBV28 to TRBJ2-1; D unresolved. Trimming cost V 6 bases and J 0 bases, with 9 bases left between them. The germline V gene encodes CDR1 MDHEN and CDR2 SYDVKM. The CDR3 runs to 14 residues. The CDR3 is CASRYSSSYNEQFF. The CDR3 DNA follows: TGTGCCAGCAGGTATTCGAGCTCCTACAATGAGCAGTTCTTC.

This chain links TRBV10-1 with TRBJ2-1, with 8 bases lining up with TRBD2. Germline CDR1 WNHNN, CDR2 SYGVQD (reference sequence). V lost 3 bases to trimming and J lost 7 bases; unmatched junction nucleotides: 8. The CDR3 is 15 amino acids. The CDR3 spells CASSEELAGGNEQFF. CDR3 in DNA: TGCGCCAGCAGTGAAGAGTTGGCGGGAGGAAATGAGCAGTTCTTC.

The gene calls are TRBV6-1 and TRBJ1-3; D gene unclear. Germline-derived CDR1 and CDR2 are MNHNS and SASEGT. There are 16 residues in the CDR3. V was shortened by 6 bases and J by 0 bases, with 15 bases between the two germline ends. The CDR3 loop reads CASSAPRTGSGNTIYF. Here the CDR3 DNA reads TGTGCCAGCAGCGCTCCCCGGACGGGCTCTGGAAACACCATATATTTT.

There are many counts of this clonotype. The rearrangement uses TRBV4-3 and TRBJ2-7, with 7 bases fitting TRBD2. Germline V gene lookup returns CDR1 LGHNA and CDR2 YSLEER. The CDR3 contains 17 residues. Trimming removed 3 bases from V and 3 bases from J; junction bases left unmatched: 14. This chain's CDR3 is CASSQDYLGTTLYEQYF. The CDR3 DNA sequence: TGCGCCAGCAGCCAGGACTATCTCGGGACTACTCTCTACGAGCAGTACTTC.

The table lists this clonotype with many counts. The rearrangement joins TRBV5-1 to TRBJ2-1, with TRBD1 matching 8 bases. The ends lost 2 bases at V and 4 bases at J; junction bases unmatched: 5. This CDR3 has 15 amino acids. Germline V gene lookup returns CDR1 SGHRS and CDR2 YFSETQ. The DNA for the CDR3 is TGCGCCAGCAGCTTAGCAGGGGGCCTATACAATGAGCAGTTCTTC. It translates to CASSLAGGLYNEQFF. The full variable domain, with the rest looked up from reference TRBV5-1 and TRBJ2-1, is KAGVTQTPRYLIKTRGQQVTLSCSPISGHRSVSWYQQTPGQGLQFLFEYFSETQRNKGNFPGRFSGRQFSNSRSEMNVSTLELGDSALYLCASSLAGGLYNEQFFGPGTRLTVL.